These 25 T cell receptor beta chains were all obtained from the same sample, sequenced in a study of OX40 agonist ivuxolimab in advanced cancers. The repertoire was sequenced with immunoSEQ multiplex PCR; TCRdb's copy has only in-frame clones and lacks some. The data show around 80,000 clones, around 86% seen once. The starting material was CD4+ or CD8+ T cells sorted from blood, obtained in a trial of the OX40 agonist ivuxolimab. All receptors come from an adult with an advanced solid tumor such as melanoma, head and neck, liver or kidney cancer.

The chain carries TRBV6-5 and TRBJ2-2, with D possibly being TRBD1 (6 bases). Trimming removed 2 bases from V and 1 base from J, with 11 bases in between. The CDR3 is made up of 16 amino acids. Germline CDR1 is MNHEY and CDR2 is SVGAGI. The CDR3 region has the DNA TGTGCCAGCAGTTACCAACCGGGACAGAACACCGGGGAGCTGTTTTTT. It translates to CASSYQPGQNTGELFF.

The chain joins TRBV2 to TRBJ1-2; 10 bases are a match to TRBD1. CDR1 and CDR2 (germline): SNHLY, FYNNEI. V shed 7 bases and J 4 bases; nucleotides not matched to a gene: 9. The CDR3 totals 15 residues. This CDR3 reads CASTAGTGAFYGYTF. CDR3 nucleotides: TGTGCCAGCACCGCAGGGACAGGGGCCTTCTATGGCTACACCTTC.

The table lists this clone with a count of one. V usage is TRBV4-1 and J usage is TRBJ1-1, with 9 bases aligning to TRBD1. Germline V gene sequence: CDR1 MGHRA, CDR2 YSYEKL. V dropped 4 bases and J dropped 3; count of bases not matched to a gene: 9. The CDR3 is 16 residues long. Here the CDR3 DNA reads TGCGCCAGCAGCCTAGCTTCCGGGACAGGGTACACTGAAGCTTTCTTT. This gives the protein CASSLASGTGYTEAFF.

The chain has TRBV18 and TRBJ1-2; no clear D gene. This CDR3 spans 14 amino acids. Per the germline V gene, CDR1 is KGHSH and CDR2 is LQKENI. With 2 bases removed from V and 8 bases from J, the gap between germline ends came to 15 bases. As DNA, the CDR3 is TGTGCCAGCTCACCAGGAACAGACTCCTTCGGCTACACCTTC. Its protein is CASSPGTDSFGYTF.

The chain employs TRBV6-5 and TRBJ2-2; 14 bases agree with TRBD2. V was clipped by 6 bases and J by 7 bases; unmatched bases: 4. CDR1 MNHEY and CDR2 SVGAGI come from the germline V gene. There are 15 residues in the CDR3. CDR3 residues: CASRTSGGAGGELFF. For the CDR3, the DNA is TGTGCCAGCAGGACTAGCGGGGGGGCCGGCGGGGAGCTGTTTTTT.

In DNA form, the CDR3 reads TGTGCCAGCAGCTTAATGGGACGGATGAACACTGAAGCTTTCTTT. Residues: CASSLMGRMNTEAFF. The chain couples TRBV7-3 to TRBJ1-1; D might be TRBD1 (5 bases). Germline assignment: CDR1 SGHTA and CDR2 FQGTGA. The CDR3 is made up of 15 amino acids. The V end lost 1 base, the J end lost 0 bases, and 9 bases lay between the germline ends.

V is TRBV5-1 and J is TRBJ2-7, with no clear D. In germline, CDR1 is SGHRS, CDR2 YFSETQ. The CDR3 is made up of 14 amino acids. V shed 0 bases and J shed 5 bases, with 12 bases lying between them. The DNA of the CDR3 is TGCGCCAGCAGCTTGGAGGCGGTTGGGGACGAGCAGTACTTC. Protein product: CASSLEAVGDEQYF.

V gene TRBV6-1 combines with J gene TRBJ1-5, with D possibly TRBD1 on 6 matching bases. With 7 bases removed from V and 5 bases from J, the gap between germline ends came to 18 bases. Germline CDR1 and CDR2: MNHNS and SASEGT. This CDR3 is built from 15 residues. The CDR3 DNA reads as TGTGCCAGCACGGAGTGGGGCCAGGGGTATCAGCCCCAGCATTTT. Translation: CASTEWGQGYQPQHF.

The rearrangement uses TRBV27 and TRBJ2-5; TRBD2 agrees at 8 bases. The V gene end was trimmed by 6 bases and the J gene end by 3 bases; junction bases not matched to a gene: 3. This CDR3 is built from 13 residues. Germline V lookup: CDR1 MNHEY, CDR2 SMNVEV (reference sequence). The CDR3 DNA sequence: TGTGCCAGCAGCCCAGCGGGAGAAGAGACCCAGTACTTC. It encodes CASSPAGEETQYF.

A remark on this clone: Additional DNA sequences in this sample encode the identical CDR3. This sequence joins TRBV4-1 and TRBJ1-4; no firm D call. The V gene lost 3 bases and the J gene lost 0 bases, with 11 bases spanning the gap. CDR3 length: 16 amino acids. Germline V CDR1 and CDR2: MGHRA, YSYEKL. As DNA, the CDR3 is TGCGCCAGCAGCCAGATTGGGCTTACAACTAATGAAAAACTGTTTTTT. Its translation: CASSQIGLTTNEKLFF.

The chain has TRBV18 and TRBJ2-5; D unclear. The CDR3 is made up of 13 amino acids. The germline CDR1 and CDR2 sequences are KGHSH and LQKENI. Deletions cut 5 bases from V and 1 base from J, with 8 bases between. The CDR3 DNA reads as TGTGCCAGCTCATCCACCCTCCAAGAGACCCAGTACTTC. Translation gives CASSSTLQETQYF.

This chain links TRBV7-9 with TRBJ2-1; tentative D call: TRBD2 (5 bases). Trimming removed 5 bases at V and 4 bases at J, with 15 bases between. Germline lookup yields CDR1 SEHNR and CDR2 FQNEAQ (reference sequence). This CDR3 spans 15 amino acids. The CDR3 spells CASSRAVVSYNEQFF. The CDR3 DNA reads as TGTGCCAGCAGCCGAGCGGTGGTCTCGTACAATGAGCAGTTCTTC.

The V call is TRBV6-1, the J call TRBJ2-6, with TRBD1 matching over 8 bases. The CDR3 is 16 amino acids. Germline assignment: CDR1 MNHNS and CDR2 SASEGT. The junction had 0 bases not matched to a gene; V was cut back by 1 base and J by 1 base. The CDR3 loop reads CASSEGTGSGANVLTF. The CDR3 region has the DNA TGTGCCAGCAGTGAAGGGACAGGGTCTGGGGCCAACGTCCTGACTTTC.

This CDR3 is CASSFGALGPGELFF. The CDR3 coding sequence is TGTGCCAGCAGTTTCGGAGCCCTCGGCCCCGGGGAGCTGTTTTTT. The V and J genes are TRBV27 and TRBJ2-2; D remains unclear. The CDR3 is 15 amino acids. V was shortened by 3 bases and J by 6 bases, with 14 bases between the two germline ends. Germline V gene sequence: CDR1 MNHEY, CDR2 SMNVEV (reference sequence).

The CDR3 here is CASSSPGGANVLTF. In nucleotides, the CDR3 is TGCGCCAGCAGCTCGCCGGGGGGGGCCAACGTCCTGACTTTC. This rearrangement joins TRBV4-3 to TRBJ2-6; TRBD2 is a possible D gene (5 bases). Germline V gives CDR1 LGHNA, CDR2 YSLEER. V shed 5 bases and J shed 4 bases, with 9 bases lying between them. The CDR3 is 14 amino acids.

The genes are TRBV6-5 and TRBJ1-3; 7 nucleotides align to TRBD1. The CDR3 is made up of 16 amino acids. J lost 4 bases, V lost 4 bases, and 10 bases had no gene match. Germline CDR1 is MNHEY and CDR2 is SVGAGI. The CDR3 DNA follows: TGTGCCAGCAGTTTAGGAGGGGGCGCGGAAGGAAACACCATATATTTT. Protein product: CASSLGGGAEGNTIYF.

V usage is TRBV18 and J usage is TRBJ2-1; possible D gene TRBD2, 6 bases. Trimming left V 6 bases short and J 0 bases short, with 18 bases between. The CDR3 contains 17 residues. Looked up from germline, CDR1 is KGHSH and CDR2 is LQKENI. The chain's CDR3 is CASSPQLAASSYNEQFF. Here the CDR3 DNA reads TGTGCCAGCTCCCCCCAATTAGCGGCGAGCTCCTACAATGAGCAGTTCTTC.

The rearrangement links TRBV27 to TRBJ2-7, with TRBD1 as a possible D gene (6 bases). V was shortened by 6 bases and J by 6 bases, with 21 bases between the two germline ends. Per the germline V gene, CDR1 is MNHEY and CDR2 is SMNVEV (reference sequence). The CDR3 is made up of 15 amino acids. The CDR3 bases are TGTGCCAGCAGCAACACAGGGAATAATCTTCGCGAGCAGTACGTC. It translates to CASSNTGNNLREQYV.

The chain recombines TRBV5-1 with TRBJ2-3; TRBD2 matches at 12 bases. V was pared by 0 bases and J by 3 bases, with 2 bases of the junction left unmatched. Per germline, CDR1 SGHRS and CDR2 YFSETQ. The CDR3 spans 16 residues. The CDR3 region is CASSLGTSGATDTQYF. CDR3 coding DNA: TGCGCCAGCAGCTTGGGGACTAGCGGGGCGACAGATACGCAGTATTTT.

The chain couples TRBV5-1 to TRBJ1-2, with D uncertain. Between the trimmed V and J ends, which lost 4 bases and 2 bases, there was a span of 18 bases. The CDR3 spans 16 residues. Germline V gives CDR1 SGHRS, CDR2 YFSETQ. CDR3 nucleotides: TGCGCCAGCAGCACCGGCCTCCGAAATTCCAACTATGGCTACACCTTC. As protein: CASSTGLRNSNYGYTF.

This chain links TRBV28 with TRBJ1-2; 7 nucleotides match TRBD1. Germline V lookup: CDR1 MDHEN, CDR2 SYDVKM. The CDR3 is made up of 17 amino acids. The J segment lost 3 bases and the V segment lost 0 bases, leaving 10 bases of the junction unmatched. DNA for the CDR3: TGTGCCAGCAGTTTATGGCAGGGGGGGTTAGGAGACTATGGCTACACCTTC. Translation: CASSLWQGGLGDYGYTF.

This chain connects TRBV6-5 to TRBJ2-5; D not resolved. The DNA end favors TRBJ2-7, so the J call may be wrong. The germline V gene encodes CDR1 MNHEY and CDR2 SVGAGI. This CDR3 spans 14 amino acids. CDR3 bases: TGTGCCAGCAGTTATTTTGGCGGTACCTACGAGCAGTACTTC. As protein: CASSYFGGTYEQYF.

The chain couples TRBV4-1 to TRBJ1-3; D is unresolved. The CDR3 runs 15 residues. CDR1 is MGHRA, CDR2 YSYEKL, per germline. Trimming stripped 2 bases from V and 9 bases from J, with 17 bases between. DNA of the CDR3: TGCGCCAGCAGCCAAAGATCAGTTGCGGGTAGCACCATATATTTT. Amino acid sequence: CASSQRSVAGSTIYF.

A few counts support this clone. The rearrangement joins TRBV7-9 to TRBJ2-2; 15 bases are shared with TRBD2. This CDR3 has 18 amino acids. V shed 5 bases, J shed 4 bases, and the junction held 8 bases outside the gene matches. Germline CDR1 and CDR2: SEHNR and FQNEAQ (reference sequence). The CDR3 DNA reads TGTGCCAGCAGCCGTGGACTAGCGGGGGGGCGTAGCACCGGGGAGCTGTTTTTT. The encoded protein is CASSRGLAGGRSTGELFF.

The CDR3 loop is CASSVVAGGGRDTQYF. In DNA, the CDR3 is TGTGCCAGCAGCGTAGTGGCGGGAGGGGGCAGAGATACGCAGTATTTT. This chain uses TRBV9 with TRBJ2-3; 9 bases align to TRBD2. The CDR3 covers 16 residues. With V trimmed by 0 bases and J by 5 bases, 7 bases remained unmatched. Germline loops: CDR1 SGDLS, CDR2 YYNGEE.